These 10 T cell receptor beta chains share one sample of origin, sequenced in a study of T cells in tuberculosis. The data were produced by immunoSEQ multiplex PCR, yet TCRdb's version contains in-frame clones alone and is incomplete. The sample has 25,000 to 35,000 clones, about 90% seen once. Time point specified: new active TB diagnosis, blood taken before or within 7 days of starting treatment. Specimen: PBMCs, collected at tuberculosis diagnosis. The origin of the receptors is an adult with tuberculosis.

The chain joins TRBV7-9 to TRBJ1-1; D remains ambiguous. Trimming took 1 base from V and 5 from J, leaving 14 bases between them. The CDR3 totals 15 residues. Germline values: CDR1 SEHNR, CDR2 FQNEAQ (reference sequence). CDR3 residues: CASSLVKGGWTEAFF. In DNA, the CDR3 is TGTGCCAGCAGCTTAGTTAAGGGAGGGTGGACTGAAGCTTTCTTT. The full variable domain, rest sourced from reference TRBV7-9 and TRBJ1-1, is DTGVSQNPRHKITKRGQNVTFRCDPISEHNRLYWYRQTLGQGPEFLTYFQNEAQLEKSRLLSDRFSAERPKGSFSTLEIQRTEQGDSAMYLCASSLVKGGWTEAFFGQGTRLTVV.

This clone was detected only once. CDR3 residues: CASSGLETGAYNEQFF. The CDR3 DNA sequence: TGTGCCAGCAGTGGATTAGAAACAGGGGCCTACAATGAGCAGTTCTTC. This chain links TRBV2 with TRBJ2-1, with 7 nucleotides matching TRBD1. Germline trimming cut 4 bases from V and 2 bases from J; bases unmatched to any gene: 8. The CDR3 loop spans 16 amino acids. The germline V gene encodes CDR1 SNHLY and CDR2 FYNNEI.

This chain's CDR3 is CATGQGATEAFF. CDR3 nucleotides: TGTGCCACTGGACAGGGGGCCACTGAAGCTTTCTTT. The rearrangement links TRBV25-1 to TRBJ1-1; 11 bases fit TRBD1. V was clipped by 10 bases and J by 4 bases; unmatched bases: 2. Per the germline V gene, CDR1 is MGHDK and CDR2 is SYGVNS. The CDR3 length is 12 residues. The full variable domain, its missing parts supplied by reference TRBV25-1 and TRBJ1-1, is EADIYQTPRYLVIGTGKKITLECSQTMGHDKMYWYQQDPGMELHLIHYSYGVNSTEKGDLSSESTVSRIRTEHFPLTLESARPSHTSQYLCATGQGATEAFFGQGTRLTVV.

This chain joins TRBV18 and TRBJ2-3; the D is unclear. The CDR3 runs 16 residues. Between the trimmed V and J ends, which lost 1 base and 0 bases, there was a span of 11 bases. In germline, CDR1 is KGHSH, CDR2 LQKENI. The CDR3, as DNA: TGTGCCAGCTCACCACGACAAGTCGCTAGCACAGATACGCAGTATTTT. Amino acids: CASSPRQVASTDTQYF.

The chain has TRBV4-1 and TRBJ1-2; 9 bases line up with TRBD1. The J segment lost 2 bases and the V segment lost 0 bases, leaving 10 bases of the junction unmatched. The CDR3 is 18 residues long. The germline V gene encodes CDR1 MGHRA and CDR2 YSYEKL. CDR3 loop: CASSQEGTGTGVNYGYTF. In DNA form, the CDR3 reads TGCGCCAGCAGCCAAGAGGGGACAGGGACGGGGGTAAACTATGGCTACACCTTC.

This clone came up once. The chain combines TRBV19 with TRBJ2-7; 10 bases are a match to TRBD2. The V and J ends lost 5 bases and 4 bases, in that order; junction bases with no gene match: 8. Germline V CDR1 and CDR2: LNHDA, SQIVND (reference sequence). The CDR3 is made up of 15 amino acids. The CDR3 loop is CASSPLAGSHYEQYF. CDR3 DNA: TGTGCCAGTAGTCCACTAGCGGGAAGCCATTACGAGCAGTACTTC.

The rearrangement uses TRBV6-1 and TRBJ2-6; 8 nucleotides agree with TRBD1. This CDR3 region has 18 residues. Germline lookup yields CDR1 MNHNS and CDR2 SASEGT. V lost 5 bases, J lost 0 bases, and 9 bases stayed unmatched. The DNA of the CDR3 is TGTGCCAGCAGTCAAGGACAGGGAGGTCGCTCTGGGGCCAACGTCCTGACTTTC. It is translated as CASSQGQGGRSGANVLTF.

Comments on this clone: The same CDR3 also results from other DNA sequences found in this sample. This chain connects TRBV19 to TRBJ2-7; 8 nucleotides match TRBD2. V dropped 3 bases and J dropped 0; count of bases not matched to a gene: 1. Germline V gives CDR1 LNHDA, CDR2 SQIVND (reference sequence). The CDR3 covers 14 residues. CDR3 DNA: TGTGCCAGTAGTATGAGCGGGAGCTCCTACGAGCAGTACTTC. Its translation: CASSMSGSSYEQYF.

This chain uses TRBV5-6 with TRBJ2-6, with D perhaps matching TRBD1 (5 bases). The germline CDR1 and CDR2 sequences are SGHDT and YYEEEE. Trimming shortened V by 4 bases and J by 0 bases, and 14 bases separated the two germline ends. This CDR3 has 17 amino acids. The CDR3 loop reads CASSDDRFHSGANVLTF. The CDR3 nucleotides are TGTGCCAGCAGCGACGACAGATTCCACTCTGGGGCCAACGTCCTGACTTTC.

The V and J genes are TRBV19 and TRBJ2-6; D not certain. Germline V gives CDR1 LNHDA, CDR2 SQIVND (reference sequence). The CDR3 totals 14 residues. V lost 4 bases and J 0 bases, leaving 4 bases between the germline ends. CDR3 sequence reads: CASSNGSGANVLTF. DNA for the CDR3: TGTGCCAGTAGTAACGGCTCTGGGGCCAACGTCCTGACTTTC.